The source of this T cell receptor beta chain is a study of CD4 T cells in relation to SARS-CoV-2 and coronaviruses. Generated by immunoSEQ multiplex PCR, the TCRdb table keeps only in-frame clones and is missing some. The sample consists of tens of thousands of clones, 70% to 80% of them appearing once. To note about this clone: The antigen is not known.

V shed 1 base, J shed 4 bases, and the junction held 3 bases outside the gene matches. CDR1 and CDR2 (germline): SGHKS, YYEKEE (reference sequence). The CDR3 spans 15 residues. The chain uses TRBV5-5 and TRBJ2-1; 9 nucleotides match TRBD2. This sequence was found in an adult with COVID-19. Sequencing used memory CD4+ T cells from PBMCs, cultured in vitro. DNA for the CDR3: TGTGCCAGCAGCTTGAGACTAGCGGAGTACAATGAGCAGTTCTTC. Residues: CASSLRLAEYNEQFF.